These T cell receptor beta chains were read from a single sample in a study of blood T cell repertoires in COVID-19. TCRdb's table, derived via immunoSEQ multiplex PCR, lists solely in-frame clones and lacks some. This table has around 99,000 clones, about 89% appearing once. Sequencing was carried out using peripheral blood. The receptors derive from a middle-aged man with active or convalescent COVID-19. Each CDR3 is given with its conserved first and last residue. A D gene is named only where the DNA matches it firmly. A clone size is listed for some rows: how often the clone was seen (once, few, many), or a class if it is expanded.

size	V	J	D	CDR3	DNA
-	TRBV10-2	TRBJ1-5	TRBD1	CASSESRQGRAQPQHF	TGCGCCAGCAGTGAGAGCCGACAGGGGAGGGCTCAGCCCCAGCATTTT
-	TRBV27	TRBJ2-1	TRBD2	CASSFSGRANNEQFF	TGTGCCAGCAGTTTTTCCGGGAGGGCCAACAATGAGCAGTTCTTC
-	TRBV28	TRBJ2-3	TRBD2	CASSLRGGTDTQYF	TGTGCCAGCAGTCTTCGGGGGGGTACAGATACGCAGTATTTT
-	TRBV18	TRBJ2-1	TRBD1	CASSPPRGQGFNEQFF	TGTGCCAGCTCACCCCCCCGGGGACAGGGGTTCAATGAGCAGTTCTTC
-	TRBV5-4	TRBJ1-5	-	CASSIPDQPQHF	TGTGCCAGCAGCATTCCAGATCAGCCCCAGCATTTT
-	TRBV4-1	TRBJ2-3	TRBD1	CASSQEFGLRGTQYF	TGCGCCAGCAGCCAAGAGTTCGGACTCAGGGGGACGCAGTATTTT
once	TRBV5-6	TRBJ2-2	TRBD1	CASRLGQGKNTGELFF	TGTGCCAGCAGACTCGGACAGGGCAAGAACACCGGGGAGCTGTTTTTT
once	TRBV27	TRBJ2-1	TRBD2	CASRLAGSSYNEQFF	TGTGCCAGCAGACTAGCGGGGAGCTCCTACAATGAGCAGTTCTTC
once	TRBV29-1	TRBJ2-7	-	CSVEGGVGGHNYEQYF	TGCAGCGTTGAGGGCGGCGTAGGAGGGCACAACTACGAGCAGTACTTC
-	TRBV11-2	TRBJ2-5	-	CASSLVAGGTQYF	TGTGCCAGCAGCTTAGTTGCGGGTGGGACCCAGTACTTC
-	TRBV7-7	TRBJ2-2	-	CASSPLNTGELFF	TGTGCTAGCAGCCCTCTGAACACCGGGGAGCTGTTTTTT
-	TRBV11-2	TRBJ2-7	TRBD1	CASSAKGGTGPYEQYF	TGTGCCAGCAGCGCAAAAGGGGGGACAGGGCCTTACGAGCAGTACTTC
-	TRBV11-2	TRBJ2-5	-	CASSLDQGSQETQYF	TGTGCCAGCAGCTTAGATCAGGGTAGCCAAGAGACCCAGTACTTC
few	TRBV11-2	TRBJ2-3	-	CASSLDPSGTDTQYF	TGTGCCAGCAGCTTAGACCCCTCGGGCACAGATACGCAGTATTTT
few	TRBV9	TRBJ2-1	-	CASSGSSYNEQFF	TGTGCCAGCAGCGGCAGCTCCTACAATGAGCAGTTCTTC
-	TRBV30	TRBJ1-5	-	CAWSPGVSNLQHF	TGTGCCTGGAGCCCCGGGGTGTCAAACCTCCAGCATTTT
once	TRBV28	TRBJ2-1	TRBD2	CASSLVFLAGGRNEQFF	TGTGCCAGCAGTTTAGTCTTCCTAGCGGGGGGCCGGAATGAGCAGTTCTTC
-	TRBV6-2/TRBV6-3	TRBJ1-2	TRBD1	CASSEPGTGLYGYTF	TGTGCCAGCAGTGAGCCCGGGACAGGGCTTTATGGCTACACCTTC
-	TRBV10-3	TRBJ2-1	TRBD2	CAISAGTSGDHSSSYNEQFF	TGTGCCATCAGTGCTGGGACTAGCGGGGATCATTCAAGCTCCTACAATGAGCAGTTCTTC
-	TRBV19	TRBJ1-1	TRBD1	CASSMDRLNTEAFF	TGTGCCAGTAGTATGGACAGGTTAAACACTGAAGCTTTCTTT
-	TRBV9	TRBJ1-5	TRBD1	CASSRTDRVGNQPQHF	TGTGCCAGCAGCCGCACGGACAGGGTCGGCAATCAGCCCCAGCATTTT
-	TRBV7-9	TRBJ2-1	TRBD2	CASSFLAGEYNEQFF	TGTGCCAGCAGCTTCCTAGCGGGGGAGTACAATGAGCAGTTCTTC
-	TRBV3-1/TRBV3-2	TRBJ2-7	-	CASSHMYEQYF	TGTGCCAGCAGCCACATGTACGAGCAGTACTTC
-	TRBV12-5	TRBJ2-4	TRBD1	CASAADRGAKNIQYF	TGTGCTAGTGCCGCGGACAGGGGGGCCAAAAACATTCAGTACTTC
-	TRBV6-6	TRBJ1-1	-	CATGKGVRTEAFF	TGTGCCACCGGAAAAGGGGTGCGCACTGAAGCTTTCTTT
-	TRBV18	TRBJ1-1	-	CASQGNTEAFF	TGTGCCAGTCAGGGGAACACTGAAGCTTTCTTT
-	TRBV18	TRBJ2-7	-	CASRTESYEQYF	TGTGCCAGCCGGACTGAGTCCTACGAGCAGTACTTC
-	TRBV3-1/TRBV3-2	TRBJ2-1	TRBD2	CASSPPFHSGRHNEQFF	TGTGCCAGCAGCCCCCCCTTTCACAGCGGGAGGCACAATGAGCAGTTCTTC
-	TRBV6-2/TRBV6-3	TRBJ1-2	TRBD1	CASSPPPRDRGLWGYTF	TGTGCCAGCAGTCCCCCTCCCCGGGACAGGGGATTATGGGGCTACACCTTC
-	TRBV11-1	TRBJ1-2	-	CASSLQGANNYGYTF	TGTGCCAGCAGCTTACAAGGGGCTAATAACTATGGCTACACCTTC
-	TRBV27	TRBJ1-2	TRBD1	CASSPGTASYGYTF	TGTGCCAGCAGTCCAGGGACAGCCTCCTATGGCTACACCTTC
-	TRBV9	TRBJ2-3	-	CASSVSGGPGTDTQYF	TGTGCCAGCAGCGTTTCTGGCGGGCCGGGGACAGATACGCAGTATTTT
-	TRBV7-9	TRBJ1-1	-	CASSLVTGLNTEAFF	TGTGCCAGCAGCTTGGTAACAGGTCTAAACACTGAAGCTTTCTTT
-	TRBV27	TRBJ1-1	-	CASSWGGTEAFF	TGTGCCAGCAGTTGGGGGGGAACTGAAGCTTTCTTT
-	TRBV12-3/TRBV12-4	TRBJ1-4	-	CASTPAQGGKLFF	TGTGCCAGCACCCCAGCCCAGGGCGGAAAACTGTTTTTT
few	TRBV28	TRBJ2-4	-	CASSSPSRADQYF	TGTGCCAGCAGTTCCCCCTCTCGAGCCGATCAGTACTTC
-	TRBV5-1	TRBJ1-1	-	CASSLGEVNTEAFF	TGCGCCAGCAGCTTGGGGGAGGTGAACACTGAAGCTTTCTTT
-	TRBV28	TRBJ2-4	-	CASSPPGTLRGIQYF	TGTGCCAGCAGTCCACCCGGGACACTCAGGGGCATTCAGTACTTC
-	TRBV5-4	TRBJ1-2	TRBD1	CASTTRETGGIGYTF	TGTGCCAGCACCACCCGAGAGACAGGGGGCATTGGCTACACCTTC
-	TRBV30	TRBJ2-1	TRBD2	CAWSVRGRVNNEQFF	TGTGCCTGGAGCGTACGCGGGAGGGTAAACAATGAGCAGTTCTTC
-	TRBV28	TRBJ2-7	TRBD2	CASSSPRLAGGGGYEQYF	TGTGCCAGCAGTTCTCCACGACTAGCGGGAGGCGGGGGCTACGAGCAGTACTTC
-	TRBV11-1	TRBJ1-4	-	CASSFSEDEKLFF	TGTGCCAGCAGCTTCAGTGAAGATGAAAAACTGTTTTTT
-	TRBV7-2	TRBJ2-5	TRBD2	CASSQWLAGGIGQETQYF	TGTGCCAGCAGCCAGTGGCTAGCGGGAGGGATCGGCCAAGAGACCCAGTACTTC
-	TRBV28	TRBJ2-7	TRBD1	CASSSPGDSYEQYF	TGTGCCAGCAGTTCCCCAGGGGACAGCTACGAGCAGTACTTC
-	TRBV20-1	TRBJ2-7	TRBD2	CSASSLAGEGEQYF	TGCAGTGCTAGTAGTCTAGCGGGAGAGGGCGAGCAGTACTTC
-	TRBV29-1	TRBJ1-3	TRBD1	CSVELTGDSGNTIYF	TGCAGCGTTGAGTTAACAGGGGACTCTGGAAACACCATATATTTT
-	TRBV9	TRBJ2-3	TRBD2	CASSVGGGRGDTQYF	TGTGCCAGCAGCGTAGGGGGCGGGAGAGGGGATACGCAGTATTTT
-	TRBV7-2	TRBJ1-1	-	CASTFAEGTEAFF	TGTGCCAGCACCTTCGCGGAAGGAACTGAAGCTTTCTTT
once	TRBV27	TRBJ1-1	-	CASSLVGAANTEAFF	TGTGCCAGCAGTTTAGTGGGCGCAGCGAACACTGAAGCTTTCTTT
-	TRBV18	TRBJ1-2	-	CASSPGVRGDYGYTF	TGTGCCAGCTCACCAGGAGTCAGGGGTGATTATGGCTACACCTTC
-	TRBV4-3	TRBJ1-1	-	CASSQDTRPTEAFF	TGCGCCAGCAGCCAAGATACGAGGCCAACTGAAGCTTTCTTT
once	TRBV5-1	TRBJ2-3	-	CASSVQGAPTDTQYF	TGCGCCAGCAGCGTACAGGGAGCTCCCACAGATACGCAGTATTTT
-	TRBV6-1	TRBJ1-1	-	CASSELTGLYTEAFF	TGTGCCAGCAGTGAATTAACAGGGCTATACACTGAAGCTTTCTTT
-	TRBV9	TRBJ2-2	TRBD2	CASSGGLAGTGELFF	TGTGCCAGCAGCGGGGGACTAGCGGGAACCGGGGAGCTGTTTTTT
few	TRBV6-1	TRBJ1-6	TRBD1	CASSENRDRDNSPLHF	TGTGCCAGCAGTGAGAACCGGGACAGAGATAATTCACCCCTCCACTTT
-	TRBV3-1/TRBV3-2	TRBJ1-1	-	CASSQPGANTEAFF	TGTGCCAGCAGCCAGCCAGGGGCGAACACTGAAGCTTTCTTT
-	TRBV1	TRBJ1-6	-	CTSSQHPGQLSSYNSPLHF	TGCACCAGCAGCCAGCATCCGGGACAATTAAGCTCCTATAATTCACCCCTCCACTTT
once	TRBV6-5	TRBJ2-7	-	CASTLSYEQYF	TGTGCCAGCACCCTATCCTACGAGCAGTACTTC
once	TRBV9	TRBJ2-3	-	CASSVGTPPDTQYF	TGTGCCAGCAGCGTGGGGACTCCTCCAGATACGCAGTATTTT
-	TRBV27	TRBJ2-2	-	CASSLSSWVRGTGELFF	TGTGCCAGCAGTTTATCCAGTTGGGTGCGGGGAACCGGGGAGCTGTTTTTT